This TCR beta chain was profiled in a study of PD-1 and CTLA-4 blockade in melanoma. Method: immunoSEQ multiplex PCR; TCRdb's copy keeps in-frame clones and lacks some. The sample shows fewer than 35,000 clones, about 88% of them seen only once. This CDR3 comprises 16 residues. V dropped 6 bases and J dropped 1; count of bases not matched to a gene: 9. Germline V lookup: CDR1 LNHDA, CDR2 SQIVND (reference sequence). This sequence was found in a human donor with melanoma. The source was CD8+ T cells from peripheral blood, collected from a patient given anti-PD-1 treatment. The V call is TRBV19, the J call TRBJ1-1, with 9 bases aligning to TRBD1. In DNA, the CDR3 is TGTGCCAGTAGGCCCGGGACAGGGTTTTCGAACACTGAAGCTTTCTTT. Amino acids: CASRPGTGFSNTEAFF.